What follows are 29 T cell receptor beta chains derived from one specimen sequenced in a study of cytomegalovirus exposure and HLA in healthy donors. A multiplex PCR was run with 60 Vbeta primers and 13 Jbeta primers. The data were produced by immunoSEQ multiplex PCR, yet TCRdb's version contains in-frame clones alone and is incomplete. The data contain about 140,000 clones, roughly 88% of them seen just once; the ten biggest clones take up roughly 0.5%. Specimen: PBMCs. Every receptor here comes from a woman aged 35 to 49 in good health and CMV-seronegative.

The rearrangement links TRBV29-1 to TRBJ2-7, with 11 bases lining up with TRBD2. This CDR3 is built from 13 residues. CDR1 SQVTM and CDR2 ANQGSEA come from the germline V gene. V lost 7 bases, J lost 7 bases, and 9 bases stayed unmatched. CDR3 protein: CSGGTSGRREQYF. The CDR3 nucleotides are TGCAGCGGCGGGACTAGCGGCAGGAGGGAGCAGTACTTC.

The gene calls are TRBV6-1 and TRBJ2-7; the D gene is possibly TRBD2 (6 bases). This CDR3 contains 15 residues. V lost 1 base and J lost 3, with 13 bases in between. The germline gives CDR1 MNHNS, CDR2 SASEGT. The CDR3 nucleotides read TGTGCCAGCAGTGAAGGGTGGGAGGTGCACTACGAGCAGTACTTC. It encodes CASSEGWEVHYEQYF.

This chain uses TRBV5-1 with TRBJ2-7; no reliable D call. V lost 1 base and J lost 2, with 10 bases in between. Germline assignment: CDR1 SGHRS and CDR2 YFSETQ. CDR3 length equals 14 residues. The CDR3 nucleotides read TGCGCCAGCAGCTTGTCTTACCTACCCTACGAGCAGTACTTC. Translated: CASSLSYLPYEQYF.

On this clone: The junction and the germline gene differ at one end; a read error may be behind it. The V gene is TRBV4-3, the J gene TRBJ2-7, with TRBD1 identical over 10 bases. This CDR3 spans 15 amino acids. Germline assignment: CDR1 LGHNA and CDR2 YSLEER. This CDR3 reads CANSPAGTGAYEQYF. DNA of the CDR3: TGCGCCAACAGCCCCGCCGGGACAGGGGCCTACGAGCAGTACTTC.

This clone was observed a handful of times. The J gene is TRBJ1-4, the V gene TRBV4-1; D may be TRBD1 (6 bases). Trimming took 1 base from V and 4 from J, leaving 13 bases between them. Germline lookup yields CDR1 MGHRA and CDR2 YSYEKL. The CDR3 sequence is 16 residues long. The CDR3 DNA sequence: TGCGCCAGCAGCCAAGTTCAGGGGTGGGTTAATGAAAAACTGTTTTTT. Protein: CASSQVQGWVNEKLFF.

V gene TRBV5-4 combines with J gene TRBJ2-1; perhaps TRBD1 as D (6 bases). Between the trimmed V and J ends, which lost 4 bases and 3 bases, there was a span of 20 bases. The CDR3 extends over 17 amino acids. The germline V gene has CDR1 SGHNT and CDR2 YYREEE (reference sequence). The CDR3 DNA follows: TGTGCCAGCAGCGGCCTGTCTCGGGACAACAGCTACAATGAGCAGTTCTTC. Protein product: CASSGLSRDNSYNEQFF.

Concerning this clone: One junction end disagrees with the germline gene, perhaps due to a read error. The V and J genes are TRBV7-9 and TRBJ1-2; the D is unclear. The CDR3 covers 15 residues. In germline, CDR1 is SEHNR, CDR2 FQNEAQ (reference sequence). CDR3 loop: CSSSNDLGLNYGYTF. The DNA for the CDR3 is TGTTCCAGCAGCAATGATCTCGGTCTTAACTATGGCTACACCTTC.

The gene calls are TRBV7-2 and TRBJ2-3; 10 bases fit TRBD2. CDR1 and CDR2 (germline): SGHTA, FQGNSA. J gave up 3 bases and V 3 bases, and 6 bases lay outside the gene matches. CDR3 length equals 16 residues. The CDR3 loop reads CASSFSGRALTDTQYF. The CDR3 DNA sequence: TGTGCCAGCAGCTTCAGCGGGAGGGCCCTGACAGATACGCAGTATTTT.

The V call is TRBV27, the J call TRBJ2-2; tentatively, D is TRBD2 (5 bases). Trimming left V 6 bases short and J 0 bases short, with 8 bases between. Germline V gene sequence: CDR1 MNHEY, CDR2 SMNVEV (reference sequence). The CDR3 length is 14 residues. The CDR3 loop is CASSLLANTGELFF. DNA of the CDR3: TGTGCCAGCAGCTTACTAGCGAACACCGGGGAGCTGTTTTTT.

The V gene is TRBV7-8, the J gene TRBJ2-7; 7 bases are a match to TRBD2. The CDR3 consists of 14 residues. The J segment lost 4 bases and the V segment lost 5 bases, leaving 8 bases of the junction unmatched. Germline lookup yields CDR1 SGHVS and CDR2 FQNEAQ. The CDR3 bases are TGTGCCAGCAGCGCTGGCGGGAGCTGGTACGAGCAGTACTTC. It specifies CASSAGGSWYEQYF.

The CDR3 is CASRGASGNTIYF. The CDR3 coding sequence is TGCGCCAGCCGTGGAGCTTCTGGAAACACCATATATTTT. The chain links TRBV5-1 to TRBJ1-3; D remains unclear. Between the trimmed V and J ends, which lost 7 bases and 1 base, there was a span of 9 bases. The germline V gene has CDR1 SGHRS and CDR2 YFSETQ. CDR3 length: 13 residues.

This chain links TRBV11-2 with TRBJ1-3, with D possibly TRBD1 on 5 matching bases. CDR3 length: 16 amino acids. Trimming took 1 base from V and 4 from J, leaving 14 bases between them. The germline gives CDR1 SGHAT, CDR2 FQNNGV. The CDR3 nucleotides read TGTGCCAGCAGCTTAGTAGGTAGGGGCTTCGGAAACACCATATATTTT. As protein: CASSLVGRGFGNTIYF. The full variable domain, its missing parts supplied by reference TRBV11-2 and TRBJ1-3, is EAGVAQSPRYKIIEKRQSVAFWCNPISGHATLYWYQQILGQGPKLLIQFQNNGVVDDSQLPKDRFSAERLKGVDSTLKIQPAKLEDSAVYLCASSLVGRGFGNTIYFGEGSWLTVV.

The chain couples TRBV21-1 to TRBJ2-7; the D call of TRBD1 is as the table states it, not checked on the DNA. TRBV21-1 corresponds to a pseudogene. This CDR3 is 18 amino acids long. CDR3 sequence: CASTPGQGVLVSSYEQYF. The CDR3 DNA is TGTGCCAGCACGCCGGGACAGGGGGTTCTAGTGAGCTCCTACGAGCAGTACTTC.

The chain combines TRBV4-3 with TRBJ1-2; 8 bases are a match to TRBD1. Germline V gives CDR1 LGHNA, CDR2 YSLEER. The V segment lost 0 bases and the J segment 4 bases; nucleotides outside the gene matches: 10. This CDR3 comprises 17 residues. The CDR3 here is CASSQETSHRGAYGYTF. The CDR3 DNA sequence: TGCGCCAGCAGCCAAGAAACATCCCACAGGGGGGCCTATGGCTACACCTTC.

V is TRBV10-1 and J is TRBJ2-7, with 9 bases that match TRBD2. The germline V gene encodes CDR1 WNHNN and CDR2 SYGVQD (reference sequence). Germline trimming cut 6 bases from V and 2 bases from J; bases unmatched to any gene: 5. The length of the CDR3 is 14 residues. In nucleotides, the CDR3 is TGCGCCAGCAGCCTAGCGGGGAATCCCTACGAGCAGTACTTC. It codes for CASSLAGNPYEQYF.

A single count supports this clone. CDR3 sequence (DNA): TGTGCCAGCAGTTACAAAGGGGCGTTGGGCACTGAAGCTTTCTTT. It codes for CASSYKGALGTEAFF. The chain recombines TRBV6-6 with TRBJ1-1, with D maybe TRBD1 (5 bases). Germline V gene sequence: CDR1 MNHNY, CDR2 SVGAGI (reference sequence). The CDR3 length is 15 residues. V gave up 2 bases and J gave up 4 bases, with 14 bases separating them.

This sequence joins TRBV19 and TRBJ2-7; possible D gene TRBD1, 6 bases. Between the trimmed V and J ends, which lost 3 bases and 2 bases, there was a span of 14 bases. The CDR3 runs to 15 residues. Germline CDR1 LNHDA, CDR2 SQIVND (reference sequence). The CDR3 is CASSMKGELTYEQYF. CDR3 DNA sequence: TGTGCCAGTAGTATGAAGGGGGAACTAACCTACGAGCAGTACTTC. Full variable domain (outside the CDR3, taken from reference TRBV19 and TRBJ2-7): DGGITQSPKYLFRKEGQNVTLSCEQNLNHDAMYWYRQDPGQGLRLIYYSQIVNDFQKGDIAEGYSVSREKKESFPLTVTSAQKNPTAFYLCASSMKGELTYEQYFGPGTRLTVT.

The V and J genes are TRBV6-6 and TRBJ1-1; D perhaps matches TRBD1 (5 bases). This CDR3 comprises 13 residues. Germline V gives CDR1 MNHNY, CDR2 SVGAGI (reference sequence). With 7 bases removed from V and 5 bases from J, the gap between germline ends came to 14 bases. The CDR3 spells CASKLMGGTEAFF. In DNA, the CDR3 is TGTGCCAGCAAGTTAATGGGGGGAACTGAAGCTTTCTTT.

The rearrangement links TRBV7-9 to TRBJ2-7; D is unclear. Per the germline V gene, CDR1 is SEHNR and CDR2 is FQNEAQ (reference sequence). The V gene lost 3 bases and the J gene lost 5 bases, with 8 bases spanning the gap. CDR3 length: 12 amino acids. The CDR3 bases are TGTGCCAGCAGCTTTATTTCGGACGAGCAGTACTTC. Translated, it gives CASSFISDEQYF. Together with reference TRBV7-9 and TRBJ2-7, the CDR3 gives the full variable domain: DTGVSQNPRHKITKRGQNVTFRCDPISEHNRLYWYRQTLGQGPEFLTYFQNEAQLEKSRLLSDRFSAERPKGSFSTLEIQRTEQGDSAMYLCASSFISDEQYFGPGTRLTVT.

The chain has TRBV7-2 and TRBJ2-1; 9 bases line up with TRBD2. Trimming took 4 bases from V and 2 from J; bases not matched to a gene: 6. Germline loops: CDR1 SGHTA, CDR2 FQGNSA. The length of the CDR3 is 16 residues. CDR3 loop: CASSWFSGGAYNEQFF. In DNA form, the CDR3 reads TGTGCCAGCAGCTGGTTTAGCGGGGGAGCCTACAATGAGCAGTTCTTC.

The rearrangement links TRBV28 to TRBJ2-1; 10 bases align to TRBD1. Germline values: CDR1 MDHEN, CDR2 SYDVKM. This CDR3 region has 16 residues. V dropped 4 bases and J dropped 8; count of bases not matched to a gene: 11. CDR3 region: CASSSSGTGVWDEQFF. The CDR3 bases are TGTGCCAGCAGTTCGTCCGGGACAGGGGTTTGGGATGAGCAGTTCTTC.

The chain combines TRBV5-4 with TRBJ1-1; possibly TRBD1 for D (6 bases). Germline CDR1 is SGHNT and CDR2 is YYREEE (reference sequence). Trimming removed 0 bases from V and 2 bases from J, with 11 bases in between. This CDR3 has 15 residues. The CDR3 here is CASSLAKQGNTEAFF. For the CDR3, the DNA is TGTGCCAGCAGCTTGGCCAAACAGGGTAACACTGAAGCTTTCTTT.

The gene calls are TRBV4-3 and TRBJ1-4; a possible D gene is TRBD1 (5 bases). CDR1 and CDR2 from the germline V gene are LGHNA and YSLEER. This CDR3 is 15 amino acids long. The V end lost 4 bases, the J end lost 4 bases, and 13 bases lay between the germline ends. The CDR3 sequence: CASSPGQRFNEKLFF. The CDR3 DNA is TGCGCCAGCAGCCCCGGACAACGTTTTAATGAAAAACTGTTTTTT.

V is TRBV5-1 and J is TRBJ2-3; 11 positions match TRBD1. V lost 3 bases to trimming and J lost 10 bases; unmatched junction nucleotides: 10. Germline assignment: CDR1 SGHRS and CDR2 YFSETQ. The CDR3 extends over 15 amino acids. For the CDR3, the DNA is TGCGCCAGCAGCTGGGGACAGGGGGACCCCCCCCCGCAGTATTTT. As protein: CASSWGQGDPPPQYF.

This clone was seen once. The chain recombines TRBV28 with TRBJ1-4, with 8 bases that match TRBD1. The CDR3 loop spans 15 amino acids. After removal of 4 bases from V and 3 bases from J, the junction contained 4 bases not matched to a gene. Looked up from germline, CDR1 is MDHEN and CDR2 is SYDVKM. DNA for the CDR3: TGTGCCAGCAGTTCCCAGGGGGCGGCTAATGAAAAACTGTTTTTT. Protein product: CASSSQGAANEKLFF. Looking up the rest from reference TRBV28 and TRBJ1-4 gives the full variable domain: DVKVTQSSRYLVKRTGEKVFLECVQDMDHENMFWYRQDPGLGLRLIYFSYDVKMKEKGDIPEGYSVSREKKERFSLILESASTNQTSMYLCASSSQGAANEKLFFGSGTQLSVL.

Here the CDR3 DNA reads TGTGCCATCAGTGAGTCGTCACTAGCGGGAGGCGAGCAGTACTTC. Protein sequence: CAISESSLAGGEQYF. The chain employs TRBV10-3 and TRBJ2-7; 12 bases are a match to TRBD2. Germline loops: CDR1 ENHRY, CDR2 SYGVKD. With V trimmed by 0 bases and J by 6 bases, 3 bases remained unmatched. The CDR3 sequence is 15 residues long.

This rearrangement joins TRBV28 to TRBJ1-1; TRBD1 aligns across 9 bases. V shed 6 bases, J shed 4 bases, and the junction held 9 bases outside the gene matches. The V gene's germline CDR1 is MDHEN and CDR2 SYDVKM. This CDR3 has 15 residues. The CDR3, as DNA: TGTGCCAGCAGCCAGGGGGGGACAGGGAGCACTGAAGCTTTCTTT. Its protein is CASSQGGTGSTEAFF.

This clone was counted a single time. V gene TRBV7-9 combines with J gene TRBJ1-1, with D possibly TRBD1 on 6 matching bases. Germline lookup yields CDR1 SEHNR and CDR2 FQNEAQ (reference sequence). This CDR3 is built from 15 residues. V dropped 3 bases and J dropped 4 bases, with 15 bases sitting between them. The DNA for the CDR3 is TGTGCCAGCAGCTTTCCGGGACACATCCCCACTGAAGCTTTCTTT. Translation gives CASSFPGHIPTEAFF.

The chain is built from TRBV11-2 and TRBJ1-5, with unresolved D. Trimming cost V 3 bases and J 0 bases, with 6 bases left between them. CDR1 and CDR2 from the germline V gene are SGHAT and FQNNGV. CDR3 length: 14 amino acids. CDR3 sequence reads: CASSFIGSNQPQHF. The CDR3 DNA follows: TGTGCCAGCAGCTTTATCGGTAGCAATCAGCCCCAGCATTTT.